The sequence of this T cell receptor (beta chain) was determined in a study of graft-versus-host responses after intestinal transplantation. Findings of the study overall: Within allografts, high graft-versus-host to host-versus-graft clonal ratios were seen among patients with graft-donor T cell macrochimerism. Ileal or blood samples showed some GvH clones first, and such clones were also found in recipient marrow.

The data were produced by immunoSEQ multiplex PCR, yet TCRdb's version contains in-frame clones alone and is incomplete. The table has approximately 14,000 clones, around 94% seen once. Germline values: CDR1 MNHEY, CDR2 SVGAGI. Trimming took 0 bases from V and 7 from J, leaving 16 bases between them. The CDR3 runs 15 residues. Turning to this clone: Its matching antigen is unknown.

This specimen was PBMCs, taken 9 days after transplant. The receptor comes from a human patient who received an intestinal transplant, so some T cells may come from the graft donor. V usage is TRBV6-5 and J usage is TRBJ2-7, with D perhaps matching TRBD1 or TRBD2 (5 bases each). The CDR3 DNA sequence: TGTGCCAGCAGTTACTCGATTCCAGGGAGCTCAGAGCAGTACTTC. As protein: CASSYSIPGSSEQYF.